Ten or more counts support the clone carrying this T cell receptor (beta chain). The sample is drawn from a study of T cells in Graves' hyperthyroidism and ophthalmopathy. Study overall: Peripheral blood was acquired at first diagnosis, ahead of any therapy whatsoever.

The CDR3 regions of TCR beta were amplified from RNA transcripts. A first-round RT-PCR of the TCR CDR3 used the HTBI primer set. TCRdb ran MiXCR on the multiplex PCR reads and lists one entry per CDR3 protein. This table holds fewer than 600,000 distinct CDR3 sequences, roughly 14% found once. It was considered stable Graves' hyperthyroidism when ophthalmopathy did not progress within 18 months. Exclusions: uncontrolled infection, other autoimmune disease, pregnancy, lactation. Germline CDR1 reads LGHNT; CDR2 reads FRNRAP. Trimming took 5 bases from V and 1 from J; bases not matched to a gene: 13. The CDR3 has 19 residues.

The rearrangement uses TRBV12-5 and TRBJ2-1; 11 nucleotides align to TRBD2. Material for sequencing was blood. The receptor comes from a woman between 18 and 30 years old with Graves' hyperthyroidism. The CDR3 DNA sequence: TGTGCTAGTGGTCGACCGGGACTAGCGGTAACCACATCCTACAATGAGCAGTTCTTC. It translates to CASGRPGLAVTTSYNEQFF.